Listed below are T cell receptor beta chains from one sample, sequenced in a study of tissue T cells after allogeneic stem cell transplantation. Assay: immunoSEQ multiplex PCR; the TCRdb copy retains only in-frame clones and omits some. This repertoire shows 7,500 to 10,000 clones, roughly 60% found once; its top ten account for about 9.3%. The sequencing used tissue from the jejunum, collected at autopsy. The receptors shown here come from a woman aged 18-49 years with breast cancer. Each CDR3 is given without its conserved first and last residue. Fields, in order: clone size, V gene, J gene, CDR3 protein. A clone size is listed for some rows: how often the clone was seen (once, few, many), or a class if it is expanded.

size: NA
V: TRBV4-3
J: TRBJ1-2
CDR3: ASSQDHGGSGGNNYGYT

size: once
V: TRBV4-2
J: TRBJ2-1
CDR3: ASSQTSGSSYNEQF

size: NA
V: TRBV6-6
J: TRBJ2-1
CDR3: ASSYKGLADNEQF

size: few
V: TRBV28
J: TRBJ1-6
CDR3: ASSLAAGRANSPLH

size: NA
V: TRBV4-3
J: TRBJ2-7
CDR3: ASSRGQGAYEQY

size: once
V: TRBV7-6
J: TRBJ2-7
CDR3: ASSLLASGGAYEQY

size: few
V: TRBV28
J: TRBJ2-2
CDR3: ATRLAGKETGELF

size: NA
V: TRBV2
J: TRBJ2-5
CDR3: ASRSGGEQETQY

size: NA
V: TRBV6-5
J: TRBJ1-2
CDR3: ASSSDRGSSYGYT

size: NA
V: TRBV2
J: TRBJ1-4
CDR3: ASDLQGNQLF

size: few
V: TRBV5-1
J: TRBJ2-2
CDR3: ASSLAMGNTGELF

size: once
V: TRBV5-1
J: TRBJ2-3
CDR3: ASSLLAGADTQY

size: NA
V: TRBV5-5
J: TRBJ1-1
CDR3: ASSLDGGVERTEAF

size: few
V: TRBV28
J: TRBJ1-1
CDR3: ASSFTGKTEAF

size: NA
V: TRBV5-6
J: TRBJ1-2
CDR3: ASSLAGRGTYGYT

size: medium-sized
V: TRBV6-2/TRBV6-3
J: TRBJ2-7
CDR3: ASSPYGDSYEQY

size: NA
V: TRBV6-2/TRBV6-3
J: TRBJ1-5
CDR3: ASSSGFGQPQH

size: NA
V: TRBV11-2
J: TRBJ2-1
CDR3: ASSSGLAGYNEQF

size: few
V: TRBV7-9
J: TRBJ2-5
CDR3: ASSLMAEETQY

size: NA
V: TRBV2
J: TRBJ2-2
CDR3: ASSEWGASTGELF